Each of the 30 T cell receptor beta chains below was sequenced from the same sample in a study of blood T cell repertoires in COVID-19. Sequencing was performed with immunoSEQ multiplex PCR; in TCRdb, only in-frame clones are kept and a portion is missing. The table has 240,000 or so clones, approximately 90% seen once. Input material: PBMCs or T cells enriched from blood (not recorded which). The receptors were gathered from a man between 40 and 49 years old who had recovered from COVID-19.

The genes are TRBV15 and TRBJ1-6; tentatively, D is TRBD1 (5 bases). Trimming took 0 bases from V and 5 from J, leaving 14 bases between them. The length of the CDR3 is 17 residues. Germline V gives CDR1 LNHNV, CDR2 YYDKDF (reference sequence). This CDR3 reads CATSREGLPGHNSPLHF. CDR3 nucleotides: TGTGCCACCAGCAGAGAGGGGTTGCCAGGGCATAATTCACCCCTCCACTTT. Full variable domain (outside the CDR3, taken from reference TRBV15 and TRBJ1-6): DAMVIQNPRYQVTQFGKPVTLSCSQTLNHNVMYWYQQKSSQAPKLLFHYYDKDFNNEADTPDNFQSRRPNTSFCFLDIRSPGLGDTAMYLCATSREGLPGHNSPLHFGNGTRLTVT.

This rearrangement joins TRBV9 to TRBJ1-2; 7 nucleotides match TRBD1. The CDR3 length is 16 residues. Germline V gene sequence: CDR1 SGDLS, CDR2 YYNGEE. V lost 3 bases, J lost 8 bases, and 16 bases stayed unmatched. The CDR3 bases are TGTGCCAGCAGCGCTCTCAATCACAGGGGAGTAGGAGGCTACACCTTC. Protein product: CASSALNHRGVGGYTF.

The V and J genes are TRBV27 and TRBJ2-1; TRBD2 might be the D (5 bases). Germline V lookup: CDR1 MNHEY, CDR2 SMNVEV (reference sequence). The V gene lost 1 base and the J gene lost 5 bases, with 6 bases spanning the gap. The CDR3 spans 13 residues. The CDR3 protein is CASSLLGDNEQFF. CDR3 DNA sequence: TGTGCCAGCAGTTTATTGGGAGACAATGAGCAGTTCTTC.

The chain employs TRBV19 and TRBJ1-2; no clear D gene. The germline V and J ends were trimmed by 1 base and 5 bases, with 20 bases remaining between them. Germline loops: CDR1 LNHDA, CDR2 SQIVND (reference sequence). The CDR3 is 17 amino acids. The CDR3 sequence is CASSIVDFIVYPYGYTF. CDR3 in DNA: TGTGCCAGTAGTATAGTTGATTTTATCGTCTACCCTTATGGCTACACCTTC.

The V and J genes are TRBV6-5 and TRBJ1-2; D remains unclear. Germline lookup yields CDR1 MNHEY and CDR2 SVGAGI. The CDR3 is 16 residues long. V was trimmed by 0 bases and J by 5 bases, leaving 16 bases between them. DNA for the CDR3: TGTGCCAGCAGTTACTCGCGGGAAATCCACCTGTATGGCTACACCTTC. Its translation: CASSYSREIHLYGYTF.

The chain has TRBV11-3 and TRBJ1-2; D is possibly TRBD1 (5 bases). Looked up from germline, CDR1 is SGHNT and CDR2 is YENEEA. CDR3 length: 13 amino acids. Trimming pared 5 bases from V and 4 bases from J, leaving 11 bases between. The CDR3 spells CASSPYGGYGYTF. CDR3 nucleotides: TGTGCCAGCAGCCCATACGGGGGCTATGGCTACACCTTC.

The chain combines TRBV15 with TRBJ2-3, with 9 positions matching TRBD2. With 5 bases clipped from V and 0 bases from J, the junction kept 3 bases outside the gene matches. This CDR3 contains 15 residues. Germline V gene sequence: CDR1 LNHNV, CDR2 YYDKDF (reference sequence). CDR3 residues: CATSPSGASTDTQYF. The CDR3 DNA sequence: TGTGCCACCAGCCCTAGCGGGGCTAGCACAGATACGCAGTATTTT.

The V call is TRBV9, the J call TRBJ1-6, with D possibly TRBD1 on 5 matching bases. CDR1 is SGDLS, CDR2 YYNGEE, per germline. The CDR3 totals 16 residues. The V and J ends lost 3 bases and 4 bases respectively, with 14 bases between them. Here the CDR3 DNA reads TGTGCCAGCAGCGATCTCAGGGCGGATTATAATTCACCCCTCCACTTT. As protein: CASSDLRADYNSPLHF.

The chain couples TRBV11-2 to TRBJ1-2; 7 bases are shared with TRBD1. Germline values: CDR1 SGHAT, CDR2 FQNNGV. This CDR3 is built from 14 residues. After removal of 1 base from V and 4 bases from J, the junction contained 3 bases not matched to a gene. The CDR3 protein is CASSLVEGAYGYTF. CDR3 nucleotide sequence: TGTGCCAGCAGCTTAGTGGAGGGGGCCTATGGCTACACCTTC.

The gene calls are TRBV11-2 and TRBJ2-1; D gene unclear. Trimming removed 0 bases from V and 5 bases from J, with 8 bases in between. Per the germline V gene, CDR1 is SGHAT and CDR2 is FQNNGV. The CDR3 totals 14 residues. CDR3 in DNA: TGTGCCAGCAGCTTAGAGAGACTTGACAATGAGCAGTTCTTC. Its protein product is CASSLERLDNEQFF.

J is TRBJ1-5 and V is TRBV28, with a tentative D call TRBD1 (5 bases). The CDR3 contains 15 residues. Looked up from germline, CDR1 is MDHEN and CDR2 is SYDVKM. Deletions cut 6 bases from V and 6 bases from J, with 18 bases between. The CDR3 nucleotides read TGTGCCAGCAGGCGGAGGGACTCGTGGGGTCAGCCCCAGCATTTT. Its translation is CASRRRDSWGQPQHF.

Comments on this clone: The same CDR3 is also encoded by other DNA sequences in this sample. The rearrangement joins TRBV30 to TRBJ2-7, with D perhaps matching TRBD1 (6 bases). The CDR3 consists of 11 residues. CDR1 is GTSNPN and CDR2 is SVGIG in the germline V gene (reference sequence). V lost 6 bases and J 1 base, leaving 7 bases between the germline ends. The chain's CDR3 is CACTGSYEQYF. CDR3 nucleotides: TGTGCCTGTACAGGGTCCTACGAGCAGTACTTC.

The V gene is TRBV14, the J gene TRBJ2-2; weak D call: TRBD1 (5 bases). There are 17 residues in the CDR3. The ends were cut back, 0 bases at V and 0 bases at J, with 11 bases in the middle. The germline V gene encodes CDR1 SGHDN and CDR2 FVKESK. The CDR3, as DNA: TGTGCCAGCAGCCAAGATCCCGGCAGGGCGAACACCGGGGAGCTGTTTTTT. It codes for CASSQDPGRANTGELFF.

The gene calls are TRBV12-3 or TRBV12-4 and TRBJ1-2, with D uncertain. This CDR3 has 13 residues. V shed 8 bases and J shed 5 bases, with 15 bases lying between them. CDR3 region: CASDRRGWYGYTF. CDR3 bases: TGTGCCAGCGACCGGCGGGGTTGGTATGGCTACACCTTC.

This chain links TRBV13 with TRBJ2-5, with D possibly being TRBD1 (5 bases). Per the germline V gene, CDR1 is PRHDT and CDR2 is FYEKMQ (reference sequence). This CDR3 comprises 14 residues. V was trimmed by 2 bases and J by 4 bases, leaving 11 bases between them. The CDR3 loop reads CASSLLGQRETQYF. The CDR3 nucleotides are TGTGCCAGCAGCTTACTAGGACAAAGAGAGACCCAGTACTTC.

This chain links TRBV7-8 with TRBJ1-3; 8 bases match TRBD1. This CDR3 comprises 15 residues. Unmatched junction bases numbered 0, after V lost 2 bases and J lost 0 bases. Germline V gene sequence: CDR1 SGHVS, CDR2 FQNEAQ. Here the CDR3 DNA reads TGTGCCAGCAGCTTACAGGGGGCCTCTGGAAACACCATATATTTT. Translated: CASSLQGASGNTIYF. Variable domain in full (rest from reference TRBV7-8 and TRBJ1-3): GAGVSQSPRYKVAKRGQDVALRCDPISGHVSLFWYQQALGQGPEFLTYFQNEAQLDKSGLPSDRFFAERPEGSVSTLKIQRTQQEDSAVYLCASSLQGASGNTIYFGEGSWLTVV.

J is TRBJ2-1 and V is TRBV27; TRBD1 matches at 7 bases. Germline V CDR1 and CDR2: MNHEY, SMNVEV (reference sequence). This CDR3 is built from 16 residues. V shed 0 bases, J shed 6 bases, and the junction held 8 bases outside the gene matches. CDR3 loop: CASSLSPGQSSNEQFF. The CDR3, as DNA: TGTGCCAGCAGTTTATCGCCGGGACAGAGCTCCAATGAGCAGTTCTTC.

CDR3 loop: CASSLAYTGTSSYNEQFF. CDR3 DNA sequence: TGCGCCAGCAGCTTAGCTTATACCGGGACTAGCTCCTACAATGAGCAGTTCTTC. The chain links TRBV5-1 to TRBJ2-1; 8 bases align to TRBD2. The CDR3 spans 18 residues. The V segment lost 2 bases and the J segment 0 bases; nucleotides outside the gene matches: 10. Germline V gene data show CDR1 as SGHRS and CDR2 as YFSETQ. Together with reference TRBV5-1 and TRBJ2-1, the CDR3 gives the full variable domain: KAGVTQTPRYLIKTRGQQVTLSCSPISGHRSVSWYQQTPGQGLQFLFEYFSETQRNKGNFPGRFSGRQFSNSRSEMNVSTLELGDSALYLCASSLAYTGTSSYNEQFFGPGTRLTVL.

This clone was counted once. The V and J genes are TRBV6-1 and TRBJ2-1; D is possibly TRBD2 (7 bases). This CDR3 is 15 amino acids long. The V gene lost 8 bases and the J gene lost 5 bases, with 19 bases spanning the gap. Germline CDR1 is MNHNS and CDR2 is SASEGT. CDR3 amino acids: CASHVMGGPNNEQFF. The DNA of the CDR3 is TGTGCCAGCCACGTTATGGGGGGGCCCAACAATGAGCAGTTCTTC.

This clone is a singleton in its sample. The gene calls are TRBV7-8 and TRBJ1-5; 12 bases are shared with TRBD1. This CDR3 comprises 17 residues. Germline trimming cut 5 bases from V and 6 bases from J; bases unmatched to any gene: 11. The V gene's germline CDR1 is SGHVS and CDR2 FQNEAQ. CDR3 coding DNA: TGTGCCAGCAGCCAGGGACAGGGGGCATTTTTGGGTCAGCCCCAGCATTTT. This codes for CASSQGQGAFLGQPQHF.

This chain links TRBV5-1 with TRBJ1-5; D is possibly TRBD1 (6 bases). CDR1 SGHRS and CDR2 YFSETQ come from the germline V gene. The germline V and J ends were trimmed by 5 bases and 5 bases, with 17 bases remaining between them. This CDR3 is built from 15 residues. CDR3: CASSLNGGPDQPQHF. In DNA, the CDR3 is TGCGCCAGCAGTCTCAACGGGGGGCCGGATCAGCCCCAGCATTTT. Full variable domain (remainder filled in from reference TRBV5-1 and TRBJ1-5): KAGVTQTPRYLIKTRGQQVTLSCSPISGHRSVSWYQQTPGQGLQFLFEYFSETQRNKGNFPGRFSGRQFSNSRSEMNVSTLELGDSALYLCASSLNGGPDQPQHFGDGTRLSIL.

The chain couples TRBV5-1 to TRBJ2-6, with D possibly being TRBD2 (5 bases). V was shortened by 4 bases and J by 0 bases, with 11 bases between the two germline ends. Per germline, CDR1 SGHRS and CDR2 YFSETQ. The CDR3 runs to 16 residues. This CDR3 is CASSRRGGSGANVLTF. The CDR3 coding sequence is TGCGCCAGCAGCCGCCGGGGTGGCTCTGGGGCCAACGTCCTGACTTTC.

The chain links TRBV14 to TRBJ1-6; D remains ambiguous. Germline V lookup: CDR1 SGHDN, CDR2 FVKESK. The V gene lost 4 bases and the J gene lost 6 bases, with 10 bases spanning the gap. This CDR3 is built from 14 residues. The CDR3 sequence is CASSPGVINSPLHF. The DNA for the CDR3 is TGTGCCAGCAGCCCCGGGGTCATTAATTCACCCCTCCACTTT.

The chain uses TRBV7-3 and TRBJ2-2; TRBD2 aligns across 13 bases. V dropped 1 base and J dropped 6; count of bases not matched to a gene: 23. The CDR3 runs to 23 residues. The germline V gene encodes CDR1 SGHTA and CDR2 FQGTGA. This chain's CDR3 is CASSLSAAGLAGVLGASPGELFF. The CDR3 nucleotides are TGTGCCAGCAGCTTAAGCGCAGCAGGACTAGCGGGAGTCCTCGGGGCTAGTCCCGGGGAGCTGTTTTTT. Full variable domain (rest looked up from reference TRBV7-3 and TRBJ2-2): GAGVSQTPSNKVTEKGKYVELRCDPISGHTALYWYRQSLGQGPEFLIYFQGTGAADDSGLPNDRFFAVRPEGSVSTLKIQRTERGDSAVYLCASSLSAAGLAGVLGASPGELFFGEGSRLTVL.

V usage is TRBV11-2 and J usage is TRBJ2-3; D unclear. The CDR3 has 15 residues. V lost 1 base and J lost 0, with 8 bases in between. Germline values: CDR1 SGHAT, CDR2 FQNNGV. CDR3 in amino acids: CASSLGGASTDTQYF. The CDR3, as DNA: TGTGCCAGCAGCTTAGGCGGCGCTAGCACAGATACGCAGTATTTT.

The chain is built from TRBV7-9 and TRBJ1-1; the match to TRBD1 covers 10 bases. Germline loops: CDR1 SEHNR, CDR2 FQNEAQ (reference sequence). CDR3 length: 16 residues. Germline trimming cut 7 bases from V and 2 bases from J; bases unmatched to any gene: 10. The CDR3 sequence is CASTTGQGMVNTEAFF. CDR3 coding DNA: TGTGCCAGCACCACGGGACAGGGGATGGTTAACACTGAAGCTTTCTTT.

The CDR3, as DNA: TGTGCCAGCTTCGGACAGGGTAATGAAAAACTGTTTTTT. It specifies CASFGQGNEKLFF. The V gene is TRBV6-5, the J gene TRBJ1-4; 8 nucleotides agree with TRBD1. With 8 bases clipped from V and 4 bases from J, the junction kept 3 bases outside the gene matches. This CDR3 comprises 13 residues. Germline assignment: CDR1 MNHEY and CDR2 SVGAGI.

CDR3 protein: CASSLQGNYNSPLHF. CDR3 sequence (DNA): TGTGCCAGCAGCCTTCAGGGAAACTATAATTCACCCCTCCACTTT. This sequence joins TRBV7-3 and TRBJ1-6; maybe TRBD1 (5 bases). The V and J ends lost 5 bases and 3 bases respectively, with 11 bases between them. The CDR3 covers 15 residues. Germline V gene sequence: CDR1 SGHTA, CDR2 FQGTGA.

V is TRBV7-2 and J is TRBJ1-2, with D perhaps TRBD1 (5 bases). The V gene's germline CDR1 is SGHTA and CDR2 FQGNSA. The CDR3 is 14 amino acids. Trimming shortened V by 2 bases and J by 6 bases, and 13 bases separated the two germline ends. In DNA form, the CDR3 reads TGTGCCAGCAGCTTAACGTTTGGCAGGGATGGCTACACCTTC. Translating gives CASSLTFGRDGYTF.

The V gene is TRBV19, the J gene TRBJ2-5; 11 bases match TRBD1. CDR1 and CDR2 from the germline V gene are LNHDA and SQIVND (reference sequence). V lost 2 bases to trimming and J lost 4 bases; unmatched junction nucleotides: 9. This CDR3 has 17 amino acids. The CDR3 sequence is CASSISRDRGGRETQYF. DNA for the CDR3: TGTGCCAGTAGTATATCCCGGGACAGGGGGGGACGAGAGACCCAGTACTTC. The full variable domain, rest sourced from reference TRBV19 and TRBJ2-5, is DGGITQSPKYLFRKEGQNVTLSCEQNLNHDAMYWYRQDPGQGLRLIYYSQIVNDFQKGDIAEGYSVSREKKESFPLTVTSAQKNPTAFYLCASSISRDRGGRETQYFGPGTRLLVL.